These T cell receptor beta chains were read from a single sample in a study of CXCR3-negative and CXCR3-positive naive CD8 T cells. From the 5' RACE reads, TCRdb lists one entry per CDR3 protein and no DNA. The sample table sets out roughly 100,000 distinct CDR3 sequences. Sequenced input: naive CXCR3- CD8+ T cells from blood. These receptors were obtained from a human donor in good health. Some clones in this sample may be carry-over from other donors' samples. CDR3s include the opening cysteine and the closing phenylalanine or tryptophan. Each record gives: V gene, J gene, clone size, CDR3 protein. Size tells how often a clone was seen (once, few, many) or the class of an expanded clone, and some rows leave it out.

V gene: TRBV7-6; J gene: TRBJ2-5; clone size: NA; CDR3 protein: CASSLQQGGAQYF
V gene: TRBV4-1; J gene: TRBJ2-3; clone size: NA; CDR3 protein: CASSQVMTGGSKYF
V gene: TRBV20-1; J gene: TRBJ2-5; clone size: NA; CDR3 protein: CSARPFSETQYF
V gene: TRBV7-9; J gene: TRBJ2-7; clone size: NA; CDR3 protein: CASSLRQTYEQYF
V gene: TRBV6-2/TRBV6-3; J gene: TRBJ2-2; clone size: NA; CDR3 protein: CASRAPGDTGELFF
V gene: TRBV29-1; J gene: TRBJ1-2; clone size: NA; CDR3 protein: CSVDPREPWYGYTF
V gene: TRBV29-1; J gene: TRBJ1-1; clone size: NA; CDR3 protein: CSVVGDGTEAFF
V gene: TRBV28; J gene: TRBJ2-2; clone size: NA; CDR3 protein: CASSSKWATTGELFF
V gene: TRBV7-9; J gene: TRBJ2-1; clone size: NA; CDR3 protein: CASSPRDYDNEQFF
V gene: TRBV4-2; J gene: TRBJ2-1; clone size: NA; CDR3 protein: CASSQVWPSEYNEQFF
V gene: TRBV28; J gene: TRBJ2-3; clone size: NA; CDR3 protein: CASSTRTEVYF
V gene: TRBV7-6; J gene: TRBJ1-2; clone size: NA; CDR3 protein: CASSPGRDREAYGYTF
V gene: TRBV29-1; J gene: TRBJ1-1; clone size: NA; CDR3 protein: CSVEGWSTEAFF
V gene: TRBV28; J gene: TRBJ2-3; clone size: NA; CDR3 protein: CASSPGLAGGRGTDTQYF
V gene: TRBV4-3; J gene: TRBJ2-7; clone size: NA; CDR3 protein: CASSPGDRPYEQYF
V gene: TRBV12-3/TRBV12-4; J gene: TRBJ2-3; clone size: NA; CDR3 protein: CASSLSQSTDTQYF
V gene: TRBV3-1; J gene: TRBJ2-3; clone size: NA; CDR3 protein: CASSQGLLERPPQDTQYF
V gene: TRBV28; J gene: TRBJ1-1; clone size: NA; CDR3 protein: CASSFWRSNTEAFF
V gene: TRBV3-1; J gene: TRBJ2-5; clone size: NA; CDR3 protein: CASSQEIAAEETQYF
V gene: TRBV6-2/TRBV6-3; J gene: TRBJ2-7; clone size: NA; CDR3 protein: CASSYARGLYEQYF
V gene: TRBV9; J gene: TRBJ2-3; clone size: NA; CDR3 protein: CASRSLRDREDSDTQYF
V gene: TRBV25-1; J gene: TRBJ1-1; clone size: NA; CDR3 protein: CASSEYGGRKAFF
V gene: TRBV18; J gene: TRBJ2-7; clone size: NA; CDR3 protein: CASSPRELADYEQYF
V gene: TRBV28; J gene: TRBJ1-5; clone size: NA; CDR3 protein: CASSKIGQIISNQPQHF
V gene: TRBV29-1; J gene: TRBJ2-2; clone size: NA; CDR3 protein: CSVLPTSGINTGELFF
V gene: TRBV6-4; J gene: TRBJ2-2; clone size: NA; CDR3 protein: CASSLCQGDTGELFF
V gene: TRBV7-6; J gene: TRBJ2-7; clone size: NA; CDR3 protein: CASSPGGSQQYF
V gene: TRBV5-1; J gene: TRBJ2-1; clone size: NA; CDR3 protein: CASSLTGAAGNEQFF
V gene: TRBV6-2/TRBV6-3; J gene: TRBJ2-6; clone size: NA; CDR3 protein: CASSYSGVSGANVLTF
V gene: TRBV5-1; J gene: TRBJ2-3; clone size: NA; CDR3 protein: CASSLALGTDTQYF
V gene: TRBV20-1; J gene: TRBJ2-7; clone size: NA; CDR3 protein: CSARSDREYEQYF
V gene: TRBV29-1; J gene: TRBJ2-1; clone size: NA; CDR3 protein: CSVDDGLAYNEQFF
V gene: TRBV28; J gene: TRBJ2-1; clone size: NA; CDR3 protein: CASSLGLGVGGDNEQFF
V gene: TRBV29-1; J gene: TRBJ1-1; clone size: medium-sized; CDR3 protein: CSVIKSTAEAFF
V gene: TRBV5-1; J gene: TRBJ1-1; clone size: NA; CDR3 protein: CASSLVTDLNTEAFF
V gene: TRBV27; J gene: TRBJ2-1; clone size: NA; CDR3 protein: CASSSDLSSYNEQFF
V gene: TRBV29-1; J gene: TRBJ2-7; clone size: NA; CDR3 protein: CSVGYRVEQYF
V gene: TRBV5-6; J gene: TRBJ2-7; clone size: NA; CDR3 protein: CASTIGGFSYEQYF
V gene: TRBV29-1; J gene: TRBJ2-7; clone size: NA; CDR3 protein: CSVETLESGRSNEQYF
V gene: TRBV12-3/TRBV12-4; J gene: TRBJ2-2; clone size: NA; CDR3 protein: CASSLVVPGELFF
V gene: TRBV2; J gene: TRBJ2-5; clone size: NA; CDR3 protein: CASGPDYPQYF
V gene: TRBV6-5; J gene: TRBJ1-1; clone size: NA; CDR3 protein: CASSLLTGGAEGEAFF
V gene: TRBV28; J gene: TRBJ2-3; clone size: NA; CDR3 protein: CASSPSGTDTQYF
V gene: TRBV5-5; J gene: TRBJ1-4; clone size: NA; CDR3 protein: CASSLAGDEKLFF
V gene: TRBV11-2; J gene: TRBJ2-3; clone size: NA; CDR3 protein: CASSSLTDTQYF
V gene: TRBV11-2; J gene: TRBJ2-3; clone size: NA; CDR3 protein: CASSLLSSEPQYF
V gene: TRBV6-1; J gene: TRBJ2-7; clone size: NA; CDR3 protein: CASSKDRESYEQYF
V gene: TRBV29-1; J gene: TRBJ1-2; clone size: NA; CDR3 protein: CSVVTVDGYTF
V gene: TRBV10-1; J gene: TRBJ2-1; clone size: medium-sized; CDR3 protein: CASSLTGPGDEQFF
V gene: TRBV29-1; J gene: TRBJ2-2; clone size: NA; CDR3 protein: CSGRQAATGELFF
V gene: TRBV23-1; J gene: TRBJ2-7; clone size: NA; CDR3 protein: CASSLGRQPYEQYF
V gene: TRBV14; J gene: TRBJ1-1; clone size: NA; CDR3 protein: CASSPGTGWLDTEAFF
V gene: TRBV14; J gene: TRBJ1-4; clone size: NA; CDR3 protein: CASSPLGTDREKLFF
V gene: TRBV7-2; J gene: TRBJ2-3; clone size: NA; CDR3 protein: CASSSPTGTSATDTQYF
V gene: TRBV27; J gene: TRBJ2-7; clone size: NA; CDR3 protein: CASSFGLAGERYF
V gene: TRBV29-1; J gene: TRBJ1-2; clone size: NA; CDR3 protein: CSGLQEDYGYTF
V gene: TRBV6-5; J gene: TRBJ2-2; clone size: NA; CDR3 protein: CASSYSWLANTGELVF
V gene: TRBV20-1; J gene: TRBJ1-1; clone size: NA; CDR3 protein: CSAREDQVEAFF
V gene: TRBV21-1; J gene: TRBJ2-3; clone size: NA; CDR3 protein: CASRWPGQGTTDTQYF
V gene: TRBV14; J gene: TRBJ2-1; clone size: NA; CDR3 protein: CASKAGDSYNEQFF